These 4 T cell receptor beta chains were sequenced from one sample in a study of T-cell memory formation after mild COVID-19. Using its own MiXCR run on the 5' RACE reads, TCRdb lists one record per CDR3 protein. The sample lists about 81,000 distinct CDR3 sequences, approximately 23% occurring once. The sample consisted of PBMCs or a T cell subset sorted from them (not recorded which). The receptors derive from a man between 18 and 35 years old who had mild COVID-19 (a few samples of this study predate the infection). Cell type and time point are not known.

V usage is TRBV12-3 or TRBV12-4 and J usage is TRBJ1-1; a possible D gene is TRBD1 (5 bases). This CDR3 spans 14 amino acids. Between the trimmed V and J ends, which lost 3 bases and 4 bases, there was a span of 12 bases. The CDR3 here is CASSFRGGTTEAFF. The CDR3 DNA reads TGTGCCAGCAGTTTTCGGGGGGGGACCACTGAAGCTTTCTTT.

The chain uses TRBV7-2 and TRBJ1-5; TRBD1 is a possible D gene (5 bases). The germline V gene has CDR1 SGHTA and CDR2 FQGNSA. There are 17 residues in the CDR3. V was pared by 1 base and J by 2 bases, with 15 bases between. For the CDR3, the DNA is TGTGCCAGCAGCTTAGACGAATGGGGGAGGGGCAATCAGCCCCAGCATTTT. Residues: CASSLDEWGRGNQPQHF.

The J gene is TRBJ2-2, the V gene TRBV6-2 or TRBV6-3, with D tentatively TRBD1 or TRBD2 (5 bases each). CDR1 and CDR2 from the germline V gene are MNHEY and SVGEGT. V dropped 6 bases and J dropped 4 bases, with 21 bases sitting between them. This CDR3 has 17 residues. CDR3 DNA: TGTGCCAGCAGCCACGGCACGGTGGGGCGGGTCACCGGGGAGCTGTTTTTT. Translated: CASSHGTVGRVTGELFF.

The chain is built from TRBV30 and TRBJ2-1; 8 bases agree with TRBD2. Germline CDR1 and CDR2: GTSNPN and SVGIG (reference sequence). CDR3 length: 16 amino acids. V lost 2 bases, J lost 5 bases, and 11 bases stayed unmatched. The CDR3 loop is CAWSMLAGNTNNEQFF. The CDR3, as DNA: TGTGCCTGGAGTATGTTAGCGGGGAATACAAACAATGAGCAGTTCTTC.